This T cell receptor (beta chain) was sequenced during a study of beta chain features in type 1 diabetes. Whole-study findings and limits: Patients' naive, central memory and Treg TCRB repertoires seemed closer to one another than those of healthy donors. Within each of all four CD4+ subsets, Type 1 diabetes patients had TCRB CDR3s that were moderately but significantly shorter.

Germline trimming cut 0 bases from V and 8 bases from J; bases unmatched to any gene: 5. Germline V lookup: CDR1 LGHNA, CDR2 YSLEER. CDR3 length: 16 residues. This clone was seen a handful of times. The target antigen is unknown. Isolated RNA was reverse transcribed in full, so expressed TCRB transcripts were sequenced. Sequencing of naive, central memory and regulatory T cell samples gave an average of around 3.8 million reads. The assay was immunoSEQ multiplex PCR, and TCRdb's table has in-frame clones only and misses some. Of over 700,000 clones listed, under 20% are singletons. This TCR came from a woman between 18 and 30 years old in good health. Sequencing was done on a sample of naive CD4+ T cells from blood. The chain recombines TRBV4-3 with TRBJ2-1; 12 bases agree with TRBD2. The CDR3: CASSQEGTSGRYEQFF. In DNA form, the CDR3 reads TGCGCCAGCAGCCAAGAAGGGACTAGCGGGCGGTATGAGCAGTTCTTC.